Described below is a single T cell receptor (beta chain) sequence and its context. Original methodology: Cell counts per sample came from amplifying reference gene primers. Assay used: immunoSEQ multiplex PCR; TCRdb lists only in-frame clones, some missing. V, J and clone size are taken as reported in that table, and D and trimming were inferred from the DNA itself. The sample has over 35,000 clones, 90% seen once. The CDR3 runs to 12 residues. Per germline, CDR1 MDHEN and CDR2 SYDVKM. Trimming took off 10 bases at V and 7 bases at J, with 16 bases between the two ends. The entry originates in a study of blood T cell repertoires in COVID-19. In the study overall: Italy, Spain and the United States were the sources of the convalescent and acute COVID-19 samples. The analysed material was cDNA or gDNA that came from T cells, B-cell-depleted T cells, or PBMCs.

The chain recombines TRBV28 with TRBJ1-2, with a weak D call TRBD1 (6 bases). Sequencing input: peripheral blood. The sequence derives from a man between 65 and 85 years old with active COVID-19. Here the CDR3 reads CAILQGSRGYTF. The CDR3 nucleotides read TGTGCCATCTTACAGGGATCTCGTGGCTACACCTTC.